The 19 T cell receptor beta chains in this list originate from one sample, sequenced in a study of cytomegalovirus exposure and HLA in healthy donors listed by TCRdb under 2017. The method was the immunoSEQ multiplex PCR assay. The multiplex PCR relied on a mix of 60 forward primers for TCR Vbeta segments and 13 reverse primers for TCR Jbeta segments. TCRdb obtained this table from immuneACCESS and retained in-frame rearrangements with V and J assigned. These tables miss some clones; where compared with another copy, unresolved V genes account for less than half of the shortfall, and the remainder is unexplained. The sample table contains 180,000 or so clones; only one count was recorded for 79% of them. Of the sample, about 2.5% falls within the top ten clones. The sequencing input was PBMCs. The receptors originated from a woman aged 45-65 years in good health and CMV-seronegative.

The genes are TRBV14 and TRBJ2-4; TRBD1 matches at 7 bases. Germline lookup yields CDR1 SGHDN and CDR2 FVKESK. J gave up 9 bases and V 0 bases, and 8 bases lay outside the gene matches. CDR3 length equals 15 residues. CDR3 sequence: CASSQEGGRGTIQYF. The DNA for the CDR3 is TGTGCCAGCAGCCAAGAAGGGGGCAGGGGAACCATTCAGTACTTC.

The rearrangement uses TRBV5-8 and TRBJ1-4, with 8 bases identical to TRBD1. The V segment lost 3 bases and the J segment 8 bases; nucleotides outside the gene matches: 6. Germline V lookup: CDR1 SGHTS, CDR2 YDEGEE. This CDR3 is built from 14 residues. CDR3 nucleotides: TGTGCCAGCAGCTACGACAGGGGTACGGAAAAACTGTTTTTT. This gives the protein CASSYDRGTEKLFF.

The V gene is TRBV2, the J gene TRBJ1-5; no clear D. The V gene lost 6 bases and the J gene lost 0 bases, with 6 bases spanning the gap. Germline V gene sequence: CDR1 SNHLY, CDR2 FYNNEI. CDR3 length: 13 amino acids. CDR3: CASRADSNQPQHF. In DNA, the CDR3 is TGTGCCAGCAGGGCAGATAGCAATCAGCCCCAGCATTTT.

The chain links TRBV11-3 to TRBJ2-1, with TRBD2 matching over 9 bases. CDR1 is SGHNT, CDR2 YENEEA, per germline. V lost 3 bases and J lost 9; bases outside the gene matches: 9. CDR3 length: 15 residues. The DNA for the CDR3 is TGTGCCAGCAGCTTGCGGGAGGGCCTCGGAGCTGAGCAGTTCTTC. Translation: CASSLREGLGAEQFF.

The chain has TRBV29-1 and TRBJ2-5, with 8 bases matching TRBD2. Trimming removed 5 bases from V and 7 bases from J; junction bases left unmatched: 12. CDR3 length: 14 amino acids. Germline lookup yields CDR1 SQVTM and CDR2 ANQGSEA. The CDR3 nucleotides read TGCAGCGTTCTCCTAGCGGGCCGACCAGCGACCCAGTACTTC. It codes for CSVLLAGRPATQYF.

V is TRBV7-6 and J is TRBJ2-7; 7 nucleotides match TRBD2. CDR3 size: 15 residues. The junction had 10 bases not matched to a gene; V was cut back by 1 base and J by 7 bases. Germline assignment: CDR1 SGHVS and CDR2 FNYEAQ. The CDR3 spells CASSLGGGSNWEQYF. The CDR3 coding sequence is TGTGCCAGCAGCTTAGGGGGCGGGAGTAATTGGGAGCAGTACTTC.

CDR3 protein: CATQRGGVYGYTF. For the CDR3, the DNA is TGTGCCACCCAAAGGGGGGGAGTCTATGGCTACACCTTC. The genes are TRBV28 and TRBJ1-2, with a tentative D call TRBD1 (6 bases). V was clipped by 10 bases and J by 4 bases, with 16 bases between them. CDR1 is MDHEN, CDR2 SYDVKM, per germline. This CDR3 is built from 13 residues.

This rearrangement joins TRBV5-6 to TRBJ2-5; D perhaps matches TRBD2 (5 bases). The germline V gene encodes CDR1 SGHDT and CDR2 YYEEEE. The CDR3 loop spans 13 amino acids. Trimming took off 4 bases at V and 4 bases at J, with 11 bases between the two ends. CDR3 bases: TGTGCCAGCAGCCTTAGGACTTTAGAGACCCAGTACTTC. It translates to CASSLRTLETQYF. Full variable domain (rest looked up from reference TRBV5-6 and TRBJ2-5): DAGVTQSPTHLIKTRGQQVTLRCSPKSGHDTVSWYQQALGQGPQFIFQYYEEEERQRGNFPDRFSGHQFPNYSSELNVNALLLGDSALYLCASSLRTLETQYFGPGTRLLVL.

This sequence joins TRBV5-6 and TRBJ2-5; 8 bases align to TRBD1. Germline values: CDR1 SGHDT, CDR2 YYEEEE. After removal of 0 bases from V and 3 bases from J, the junction contained 1 base not matched to a gene. The CDR3 runs to 14 residues. The DNA of the CDR3 is TGTGCCAGCAGCTTGGTGGGACAGGAAGAGACCCAGTACTTC. This codes for CASSLVGQEETQYF. Complete variable domain (other parts from reference TRBV5-6 and TRBJ2-5): DAGVTQSPTHLIKTRGQQVTLRCSPKSGHDTVSWYQQALGQGPQFIFQYYEEEERQRGNFPDRFSGHQFPNYSSELNVNALLLGDSALYLCASSLVGQEETQYFGPGTRLLVL.

The chain links TRBV28 to TRBJ2-1, with TRBD1 as a possible D gene (6 bases). Germline values: CDR1 MDHEN, CDR2 SYDVKM. Trimming pared 3 bases from V and 9 bases from J, leaving 15 bases between. The CDR3 has 14 amino acids. The CDR3 loop reads CASSFQGPRIEQFF. As DNA, the CDR3 is TGTGCCAGCAGTTTCCAGGGGCCTAGGATTGAGCAGTTCTTC.

The genes are TRBV7-2 and TRBJ1-5, with D perhaps matching TRBD1 (5 bases). Germline loops: CDR1 SGHTA, CDR2 FQGNSA. This CDR3 is 16 amino acids long. With 1 base removed from V and 4 bases from J, the gap between germline ends came to 14 bases. The CDR3 region is CASSLGASGGNQPQHF. For the CDR3, the DNA is TGTGCCAGCAGCTTAGGGGCATCCGGGGGAAATCAGCCCCAGCATTTT.

V usage is TRBV15 and J usage is TRBJ2-2; TRBD1 matches 7 bases. The CDR3 runs to 14 residues. Germline CDR1 reads LNHNV; CDR2 reads YYDKDF (reference sequence). The J segment lost 3 bases and the V segment lost 2 bases, leaving 0 bases of the junction unmatched. The CDR3 DNA reads TGTGCCACCAGCAGACAGGGGGACACCGGGGAGCTGTTTTTT. It yields the protein CATSRQGDTGELFF.

A single count supports this clone. The CDR3 region has the DNA TGTGCCAGCAGTTTAGCGCGTGAGCAGTTCTTC. This codes for CASSLAREQFF. The chain joins TRBV28 to TRBJ2-1; D remains unclear. V lost 2 bases, J lost 9 bases, and 5 bases lay in between. Per germline, CDR1 MDHEN and CDR2 SYDVKM. The CDR3 has 11 residues.

The chain links TRBV27 to TRBJ1-4; 7 nucleotides align to TRBD1. V shed 4 bases, J shed 10 bases, and the junction held 15 bases outside the gene matches. Germline CDR1 and CDR2: MNHEY and SMNVEV (reference sequence). There are 16 residues in the CDR3. CDR3 nucleotide sequence: TGTGCCAGCAGTTCGCCTTCAACAGGGGCCGGGGGAAAACTGTTTTTT. Encoded protein: CASSSPSTGAGGKLFF.

J is TRBJ2-7 and V is TRBV10-3; D is possibly TRBD2 (5 bases). CDR1 is ENHRY and CDR2 is SYGVKD in the germline V gene. The CDR3 contains 11 residues. V gave up 6 bases and J gave up 4 bases, with 7 bases separating them. The CDR3 DNA is TGTGCCATCAGCGGGGATTACGAGCAGTACTTC. This codes for CAISGDYEQYF.

V and J are TRBV7-3 and TRBJ2-2, with D maybe TRBD2 (7 bases). Germline CDR1 SGHTA, CDR2 FQGTGA. The CDR3 is made up of 15 amino acids. The germline V and J ends were trimmed by 6 bases and 6 bases, with 17 bases remaining between them. CDR3 loop: CASSRQAGVPGELFF. The DNA of the CDR3 is TGTGCCAGCAGTCGACAGGCGGGGGTTCCCGGGGAGCTGTTTTTT.

The chain couples TRBV6-5 to TRBJ2-1; 10 positions match TRBD1. V lost 5 bases, J lost 7 bases, and 2 bases stayed unmatched. Germline V gene sequence: CDR1 MNHEY, CDR2 SVGAGI. This CDR3 is 13 amino acids long. CDR3 amino acids: CASSRDRGNEQFF. CDR3 DNA: TGTGCCAGCAGTAGGGACAGGGGTAATGAGCAGTTCTTC.

This clone appeared a few times. The junction departs from the called germline gene at one end, perhaps through a read error. The chain is built from TRBV7-9 and TRBJ2-7, with TRBD2 identical over 8 bases. Germline CDR1 is SEHNR and CDR2 is FQNEAQ (reference sequence). The CDR3 covers 16 residues. The CDR3 DNA follows: TGTTCCAGCAGCGTGATAGCGGGGCTACGACCCTACGAGCAGTACTTC. Translation: CSSSVIAGLRPYEQYF.

The gene calls are TRBV19 and TRBJ1-5; 8 positions match TRBD1. The V and J ends lost 3 bases and 2 bases, in that order; junction bases with no gene match: 9. The CDR3 runs to 17 residues. CDR1 is LNHDA and CDR2 is SQIVND in the germline V gene (reference sequence). CDR3 amino acids: CASSIEFKDRGNQPQHF. DNA of the CDR3: TGTGCCAGTAGTATCGAATTCAAGGACAGGGGCAATCAGCCCCAGCATTTT.